This T cell receptor (beta chain) originates from a study of blood T cell repertoires in COVID-19. Assignment of participants to cohorts was predicated upon participant-reported clinical history. CDR1 is SGHNT, CDR2 YENEEA, per germline. The CDR3 is made up of 14 amino acids. V gave up 2 bases and J gave up 2 bases, with 9 bases separating them. Assay used: immunoSEQ multiplex PCR; TCRdb lists only in-frame clones, some missing. The repertoire holds 88,000 or so clones, with approximately 90% as singletons. The gene calls are TRBV11-3 and TRBJ1-2; D not resolved. The receptor's source is a woman aged 45-60 years with acute COVID-19. Sequenced: PBMCs or T cells enriched from blood (not recorded which). CDR3 DNA sequence: TGTGCCAGCAGCTTATTACGAGGGAACTATGGCTACACCTTC. This encodes CASSLLRGNYGYTF.